This TCR beta chain is drawn from a study of Graves' ophthalmopathy and Graves' hyperthyroidism. Study results and caveats: Appearing in blood as well were most expanded thyroid clonotypes above 0.001 frequency.

The authors enrolled newly diagnosed hyperthyroidism patients aged 18 to 65 with under 2 months' duration. No donor had other autoimmune disease, uncontrolled infection, pregnancy or lactation. With regard to this clonotype: Its antigen is undetermined. The junction shows a germline mismatch at one end, possibly a read error.

The study amplified TCR beta CDR3 regions using RNA transcripts. An initial RT-PCR round employing HTBI primers preceded a second-round multiplex PCR. A single record per CDR3 protein comes from TCRdb applying MiXCR to the multiplex PCR reads. The table lists some 1.1 million distinct CDR3 sequences, roughly 35% of them singletons. The CDR3 runs to 16 residues. From germline, CDR1 is SNHLY and CDR2 FYNNEI. This TCR was sampled from an adult man with Graves' hyperthyroidism. The V gene is TRBV2, the J gene TRBJ1-5; D gene uncertain. Sequenced: peripheral blood or thyroid tissue (not recorded which). The CDR3, as DNA: TGTGCCAGCAGTGTGGCTGCGTGGGGTAGCAATCAGCCCCAGCGTTTT. Translating it yields CASSVAAWGSNQPQRF. Full variable domain (outside the CDR3, taken from reference TRBV2 and TRBJ1-5): EPEVTQTPSHQVTQMGQEVILRCVPISNHLYFYWYRQILGQKVEFLVSFYNNEISEKSEIFDDQFSVERPDGSNFTLKIRSTKLEDSAMYFCASSVAAWGSNQPQRFGDGTRLSIL.